A single sample gave rise to the 14 T cell receptor beta chains below, sequenced in a study of follicular helper T cells after annual influenza vaccination. Time point of the sample: 2014-2015 season, 7 days after vaccination. Repertoires were generated with immunoSEQ multiplex PCR, while TCRdb's copy carries only in-frame clones and drops some. This repertoire shows around 3,000 clones, under 90% found once; its top ten account for approximately 1.1%. The specimen comprised CXCR5+ CD38- circulating T follicular helper cells from blood, sampled 7 days after influenza vaccination. Sample subset: circulating Tfh, non-naive CD4+CXCR5+PD-1+ (ICOS+CD38+ or ICOS-CD38-). The receptors were sampled from an adult who received the influenza vaccine.

The DNA for the CDR3 is TGTGCCAGCAGCTTAGAACCACGGGGCACAGATACGCAGTATTTT. Translation: CASSLEPRGTDTQYF. The J gene is TRBJ2-3, the V gene TRBV11-2; D not certain. The length of the CDR3 is 15 residues. CDR1 is SGHAT, CDR2 FQNNGV, per germline. V was trimmed by 0 bases and J by 1 base, leaving 8 bases between them.

This chain connects TRBV21-1 to TRBJ1-2; the table's D call, TRBD1, has no DNA check behind it. TRBV21-1 is recorded as a pseudogene. CDR3 length equals 18 residues. The CDR3 DNA is TGTGCCAGCAGCAAAGGCCCCTTTCGGTGGGACAGGGTTTTTGGCTACACCTTC. Encoded protein: CASSKGPFRWDRVFGYTF.

CDR3 sequence (DNA): TGTGCCAGCAGCCAAGGTCACAAGGGGGGGGTTGGCTACACCTTC. Protein sequence: CASSQGHKGGVGYTF. V gene TRBV4-2 combines with J gene TRBJ1-2; weak D call: TRBD1 (6 bases). Germline lookup yields CDR1 LGHNA and CDR2 YNFKEQ. The CDR3 contains 15 residues. The V and J ends lost 1 base and 7 bases respectively, with 16 bases between them.

The table lists this clone with a few counts. This rearrangement joins TRBV2 to TRBJ1-1; D may be TRBD1 (6 bases). The V end was cut by 8 bases, the J end by 5 bases, with 15 bases between. From germline, CDR1 is SNHLY and CDR2 FYNNEI. The CDR3 runs 13 residues. The CDR3 here is CASGGQLATEAFF. DNA of the CDR3: TGTGCCAGCGGAGGACAGCTTGCGACTGAAGCTTTCTTT.

The genes are TRBV5-5 and TRBJ1-4; possibly TRBD1 for D (5 bases). The CDR3 sequence is 15 residues long. The germline V gene encodes CDR1 SGHKS and CDR2 YYEKEE (reference sequence). The V end was cut by 0 bases, the J end by 8 bases, with 14 bases between. The CDR3 DNA follows: TGTGCCAGCAGCTTGGACTGGGGACCTTGGGAAAAACTGTTTTTT. Residues: CASSLDWGPWEKLFF.

V is TRBV9 and J is TRBJ2-5; D may be TRBD2 (6 bases). V was shortened by 2 bases and J by 5 bases, with 13 bases between the two germline ends. The CDR3 has 14 amino acids. Germline V gene lookup returns CDR1 SGDLS and CDR2 YYNGEE. As DNA, the CDR3 is TGTGCCAGCAGCGTTGGGGGGTCCGGGGAGACCCAGTACTTC. Protein sequence: CASSVGGSGETQYF.

This clone was picked up a small number of times. The chain employs TRBV18 and TRBJ2-7, with 13 positions matching TRBD2. The CDR3 length is 14 residues. The V gene's germline CDR1 is KGHSH and CDR2 LQKENI. Germline trimming cut 5 bases from V and 2 bases from J; bases unmatched to any gene: 0. CDR3: CASSTSGGAYEQYF. The CDR3 DNA sequence: TGTGCCAGCTCAACTAGCGGGGGGGCCTACGAGCAGTACTTC.

This rearrangement joins TRBV6-1 to TRBJ2-4; 8 positions agree with TRBD2. The germline CDR1 and CDR2 sequences are MNHNS and SASEGT. V gave up 2 bases and J gave up 9 bases; unmatched junction bases: 9. The CDR3 consists of 15 residues. The CDR3 DNA reads as TGTGCCAGCAGTGAATCGGGACTAGGGGCTGTCATTCAGTACTTC. This codes for CASSESGLGAVIQYF.

The chain has TRBV6-5 and TRBJ2-2; 9 nucleotides align to TRBD1. The CDR3 runs to 15 residues. J lost 7 bases, V lost 4 bases, and 7 bases had no gene match. Germline V gene lookup returns CDR1 MNHEY and CDR2 SVGAGI. The CDR3 reads CASSFPRGQGGELFF. CDR3 bases: TGTGCCAGCAGTTTTCCTCGGGGACAGGGCGGGGAGCTGTTTTTT.

J is TRBJ2-7 and V is TRBV7-2; 9 bases agree with TRBD1. CDR1 SGHTA and CDR2 FQGNSA come from the germline V gene. V shed 7 bases, J shed 3 bases, and the junction held 4 bases outside the gene matches. The CDR3 has 13 residues. The DNA of the CDR3 is TGTGCCAGCACCGGACAGGGGTACTACGAGCAGTACTTC. It codes for CASTGQGYYEQYF.

V gene TRBV5-8 combines with J gene TRBJ1-1; D unresolved. The length of the CDR3 is 16 residues. Trimming took 0 bases from V and 0 from J, leaving 12 bases between them. Per the germline V gene, CDR1 is SGHTS and CDR2 is YDEGEE. CDR3 residues: CASSLGTNTLNTEAFF. The CDR3 DNA reads as TGTGCCAGCAGCTTGGGTACAAACACCTTGAACACTGAAGCTTTCTTT.

The CDR3 region has the DNA TGTGCCAGCAGCTGGGACTATTCGAGCTCCTACAATGAGCAGTTCTTC. It translates to CASSWDYSSSYNEQFF. V and J are TRBV5-4 and TRBJ2-1; 7 bases align to TRBD2. Germline V gene data show CDR1 as SGHNT and CDR2 as YYREEE (reference sequence). V dropped 3 bases and J dropped 0; count of bases not matched to a gene: 6. The CDR3 consists of 16 residues.

This clone was seen a single time. The CDR3 region has the DNA TGTGCCAGCAGTACGGGACAGGGTGGTCTTCAGTACTTC. This encodes CASSTGQGGLQYF. The rearrangement uses TRBV27 and TRBJ2-5, with 9 positions matching TRBD1. CDR3 size: 13 residues. Germline CDR1 reads MNHEY; CDR2 reads SMNVEV (reference sequence). The junction had 9 bases not matched to a gene; V was cut back by 5 bases and J by 11 bases.

This clone was detected only once. This sequence joins TRBV7-6 and TRBJ2-2; maybe TRBD1 (5 bases). The V and J ends lost 2 bases and 3 bases respectively, with 19 bases between them. The CDR3 runs to 18 residues. The germline CDR1 and CDR2 sequences are SGHVS and FNYEAQ. In DNA, the CDR3 is TGTGCCAGCAGCTTACGAATGGTCGTGGGGCCCGACACCGGGGAGCTGTTTTTT. It specifies CASSLRMVVGPDTGELFF.